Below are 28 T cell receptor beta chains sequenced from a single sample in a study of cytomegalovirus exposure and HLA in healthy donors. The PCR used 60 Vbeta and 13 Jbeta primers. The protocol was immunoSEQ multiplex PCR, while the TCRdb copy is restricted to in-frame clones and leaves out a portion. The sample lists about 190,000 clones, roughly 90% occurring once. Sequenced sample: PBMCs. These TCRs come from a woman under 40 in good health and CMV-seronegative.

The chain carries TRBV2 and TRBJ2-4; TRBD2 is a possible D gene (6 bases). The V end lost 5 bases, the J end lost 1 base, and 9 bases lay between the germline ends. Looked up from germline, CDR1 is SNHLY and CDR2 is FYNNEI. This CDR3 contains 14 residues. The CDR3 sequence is CASSYSGAKNIQYF. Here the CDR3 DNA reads TGTGCCAGCAGTTACAGCGGGGCCAAAAACATTCAGTACTTC.

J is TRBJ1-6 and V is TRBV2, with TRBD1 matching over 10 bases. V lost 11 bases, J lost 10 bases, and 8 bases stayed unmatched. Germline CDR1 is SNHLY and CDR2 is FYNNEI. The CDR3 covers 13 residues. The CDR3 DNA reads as TGTGCCGGATCCGGGACAGGGGAATCACCCCTCCACTTT. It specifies CAGSGTGESPLHF.

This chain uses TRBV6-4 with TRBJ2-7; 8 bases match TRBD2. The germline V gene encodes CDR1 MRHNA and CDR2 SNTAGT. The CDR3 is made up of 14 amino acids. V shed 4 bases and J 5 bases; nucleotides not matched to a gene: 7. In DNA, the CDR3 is TGTGCCAGCAGTGCGCTCGGGAGGGACCACGAGCAGTACTTC. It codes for CASSALGRDHEQYF.

CDR3 in DNA: TGTGCCGGACGGACTAGCGGGGACTACACAGATACGCAGTATTTT. Its protein is CAGRTSGDYTDTQYF. The chain couples TRBV6-1 to TRBJ2-3; 12 bases are shared with TRBD2. After removal of 11 bases from V and 2 bases from J, the junction contained 8 bases not matched to a gene. Germline CDR1 reads MNHNS; CDR2 reads SASEGT. There are 15 residues in the CDR3.

DNA for the CDR3: TGTGCCAGTAGTAGACAGGGGACCTACGAGCAGTACTTC. This codes for CASSRQGTYEQYF. The J gene is TRBJ2-7, the V gene TRBV19, with 8 bases identical to TRBD1. This CDR3 has 13 residues. V was clipped by 4 bases and J by 2 bases; unmatched bases: 1. CDR1 and CDR2 from the germline V gene are LNHDA and SQIVND (reference sequence).

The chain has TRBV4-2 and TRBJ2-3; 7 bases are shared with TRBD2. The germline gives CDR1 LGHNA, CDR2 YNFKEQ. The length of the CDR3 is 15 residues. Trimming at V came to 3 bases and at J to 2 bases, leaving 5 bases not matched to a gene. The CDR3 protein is CASSQVAGSTDTQYF. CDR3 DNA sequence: TGTGCCAGCAGCCAGGTAGCGGGCTCCACAGATACGCAGTATTTT.

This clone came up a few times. The CDR3 DNA reads as TGTGCCAGCAGTGCGTCACGGACAGCCTATGGCTACACCTTC. Translation: CASSASRTAYGYTF. The genes are TRBV2 and TRBJ1-2, with D possibly TRBD1 on 6 matching bases. In germline, CDR1 is SNHLY, CDR2 FYNNEI. CDR3 length equals 14 residues. Trimming shortened V by 4 bases and J by 4 bases, and 13 bases separated the two germline ends. Full variable domain (outside the CDR3, taken from reference TRBV2 and TRBJ1-2): EPEVTQTPSHQVTQMGQEVILRCVPISNHLYFYWYRQILGQKVEFLVSFYNNEISEKSEIFDDQFSVERPDGSNFTLKIRSTKLEDSAMYFCASSASRTAYGYTFGSGTRLTVV.

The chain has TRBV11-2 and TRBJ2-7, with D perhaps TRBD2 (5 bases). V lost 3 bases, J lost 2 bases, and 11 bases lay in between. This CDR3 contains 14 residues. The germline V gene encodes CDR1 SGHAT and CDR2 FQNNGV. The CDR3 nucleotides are TGTGCCAGCAGCTTTAGCACGGGGACCTACGAGCAGTACTTC. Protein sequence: CASSFSTGTYEQYF. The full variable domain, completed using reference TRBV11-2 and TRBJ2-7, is EAGVAQSPRYKIIEKRQSVAFWCNPISGHATLYWYQQILGQGPKLLIQFQNNGVVDDSQLPKDRFSAERLKGVDSTLKIQPAKLEDSAVYLCASSFSTGTYEQYFGPGTRLTVT.

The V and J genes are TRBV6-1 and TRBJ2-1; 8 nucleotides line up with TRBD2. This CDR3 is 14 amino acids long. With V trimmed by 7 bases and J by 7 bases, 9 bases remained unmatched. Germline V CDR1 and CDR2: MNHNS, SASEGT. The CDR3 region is CASMAGLVVNEQFF. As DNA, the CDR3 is TGTGCCAGCATGGCGGGACTAGTGGTTAATGAGCAGTTCTTC.

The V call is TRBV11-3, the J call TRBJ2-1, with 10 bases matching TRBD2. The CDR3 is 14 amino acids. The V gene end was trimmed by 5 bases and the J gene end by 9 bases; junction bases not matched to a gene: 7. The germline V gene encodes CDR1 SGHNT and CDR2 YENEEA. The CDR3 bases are TGTGCCAGCAGCGGACTAGCGGTGGGGGGTGAGCAGTTCTTC. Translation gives CASSGLAVGGEQFF. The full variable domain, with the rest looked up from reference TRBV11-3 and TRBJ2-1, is EAGVVQSPRYKIIEKKQPVAFWCNPISGHNTLYWYLQNLGQGPELLIRYENEEAVDDSQLPKDRFSAERLKGVDSTLKIQPAELGDSAVYLCASSGLAVGGEQFFGPGTRLTVL.

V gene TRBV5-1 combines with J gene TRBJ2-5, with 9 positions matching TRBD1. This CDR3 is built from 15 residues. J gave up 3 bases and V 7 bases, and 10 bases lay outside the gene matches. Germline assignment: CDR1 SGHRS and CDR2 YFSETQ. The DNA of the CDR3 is TGCGCCAGCGCCAAAAGAGGGGACAGGGAAGAGACCCAGTACTTC. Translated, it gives CASAKRGDREETQYF. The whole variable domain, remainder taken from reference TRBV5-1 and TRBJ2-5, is KAGVTQTPRYLIKTRGQQVTLSCSPISGHRSVSWYQQTPGQGLQFLFEYFSETQRNKGNFPGRFSGRQFSNSRSEMNVSTLELGDSALYLCASAKRGDREETQYFGPGTRLLVL.

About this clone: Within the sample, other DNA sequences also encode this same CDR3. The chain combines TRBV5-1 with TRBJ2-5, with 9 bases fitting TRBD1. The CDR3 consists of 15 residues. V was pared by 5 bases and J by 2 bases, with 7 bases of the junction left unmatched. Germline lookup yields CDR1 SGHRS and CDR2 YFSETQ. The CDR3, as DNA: TGCGCCAGCAGTTTTCAAGGGACAGGGCAAGAGACCCAGTACTTC. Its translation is CASSFQGTGQETQYF.

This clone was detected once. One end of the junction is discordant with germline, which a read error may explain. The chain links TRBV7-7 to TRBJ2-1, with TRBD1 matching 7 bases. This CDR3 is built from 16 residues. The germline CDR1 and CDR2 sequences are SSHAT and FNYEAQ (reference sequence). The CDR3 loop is CASSLGTASSYNEQFF. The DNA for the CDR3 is TGTGCTAGCAGCTTAGGGACAGCGAGCTCCTACAATGAGCAGTTCTTC.

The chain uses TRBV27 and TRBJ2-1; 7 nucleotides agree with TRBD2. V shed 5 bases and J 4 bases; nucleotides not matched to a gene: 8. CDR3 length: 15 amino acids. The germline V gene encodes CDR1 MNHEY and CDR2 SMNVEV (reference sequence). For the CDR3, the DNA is TGTGCCAGCAGTGGCCCCAGCGGGACTTACAATGAGCAGTTCTTC. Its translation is CASSGPSGTYNEQFF.

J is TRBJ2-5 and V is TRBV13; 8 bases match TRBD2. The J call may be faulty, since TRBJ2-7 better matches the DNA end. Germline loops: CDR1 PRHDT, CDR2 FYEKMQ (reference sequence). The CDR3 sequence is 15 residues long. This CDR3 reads CASSSGGGLVYEQYF. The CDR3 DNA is TGTGCCAGCAGCTCCGGGGGGGGATTGGTCTACGAGCAGTACTTC.

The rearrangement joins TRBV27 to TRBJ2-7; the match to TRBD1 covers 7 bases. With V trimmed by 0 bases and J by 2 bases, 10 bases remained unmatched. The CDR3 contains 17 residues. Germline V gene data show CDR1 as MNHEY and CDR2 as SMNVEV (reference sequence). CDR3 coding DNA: TGTGCCAGCAGTTTATCGTTCGCGGACAGGCCCACCTACGAGCAGTACTTC. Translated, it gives CASSLSFADRPTYEQYF.

CDR3 loop: CASSQDNTGELFF. As DNA, the CDR3 is TGTGCCAGCAGCCAGGATAACACCGGGGAGCTGTTTTTT. The chain links TRBV7-3 to TRBJ2-2; no firm D call. CDR1 and CDR2 (germline): SGHTA, FQGTGA. V lost 5 bases to trimming and J lost 2 bases, with 6 bases between them. This CDR3 contains 13 residues.

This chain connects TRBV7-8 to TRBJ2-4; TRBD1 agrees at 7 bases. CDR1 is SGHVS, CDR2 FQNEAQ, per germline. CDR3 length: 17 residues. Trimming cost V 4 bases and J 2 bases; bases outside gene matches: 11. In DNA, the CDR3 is TGTGCCAGCAGCTATTACAGGGGCTATGGAACCAAAAACATTCAGTACTTC. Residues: CASSYYRGYGTKNIQYF.

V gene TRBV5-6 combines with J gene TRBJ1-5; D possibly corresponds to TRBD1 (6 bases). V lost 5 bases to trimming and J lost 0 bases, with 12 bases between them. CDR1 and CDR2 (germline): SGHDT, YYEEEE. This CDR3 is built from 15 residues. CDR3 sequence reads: CASSFGQPSNQPQHF. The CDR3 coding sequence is TGTGCCAGCAGTTTCGGACAGCCTAGCAATCAGCCCCAGCATTTT.

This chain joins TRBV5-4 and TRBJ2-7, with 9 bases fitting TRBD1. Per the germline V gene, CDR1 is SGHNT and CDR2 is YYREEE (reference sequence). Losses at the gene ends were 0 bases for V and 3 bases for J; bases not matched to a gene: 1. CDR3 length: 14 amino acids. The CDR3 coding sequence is TGTGCCAGCAGCTTGGGGGACAGGGACTACGAGCAGTACTTC. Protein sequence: CASSLGDRDYEQYF.

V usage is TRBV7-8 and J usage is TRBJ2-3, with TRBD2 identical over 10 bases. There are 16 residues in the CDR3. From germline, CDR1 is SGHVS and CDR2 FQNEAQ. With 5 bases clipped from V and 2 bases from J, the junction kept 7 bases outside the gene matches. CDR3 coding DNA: TGTGCCAGCAGCCGCCTCCTAGCGGGGGACACAGATACGCAGTATTTT. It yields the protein CASSRLLAGDTDTQYF.

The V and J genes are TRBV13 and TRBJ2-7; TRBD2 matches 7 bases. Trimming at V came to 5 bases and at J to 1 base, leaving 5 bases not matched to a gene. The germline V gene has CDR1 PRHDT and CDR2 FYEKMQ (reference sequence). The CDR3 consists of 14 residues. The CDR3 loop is CASSVLAESYEQYF. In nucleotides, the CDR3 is TGTGCCAGCAGCGTCCTAGCGGAATCCTACGAGCAGTACTTC.

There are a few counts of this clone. CDR3 amino acids: CSGLTGGSYNEQFF. Here the CDR3 DNA reads TGCAGCGGCTTGACAGGGGGGTCCTACAATGAGCAGTTCTTC. The J gene is TRBJ2-1, the V gene TRBV29-1, with TRBD1 identical over 9 bases. The CDR3 is 14 amino acids. V dropped 7 bases and J dropped 1; count of bases not matched to a gene: 5. CDR1 and CDR2 (germline): SQVTM, ANQGSEA.

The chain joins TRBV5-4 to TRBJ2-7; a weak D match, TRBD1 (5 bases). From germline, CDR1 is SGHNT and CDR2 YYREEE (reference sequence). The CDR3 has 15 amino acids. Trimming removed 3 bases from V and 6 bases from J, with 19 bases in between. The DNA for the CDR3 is TGTGCCAGCAGCTCTACAGGCCCAGGTCGGAGCGAGCAGTACTTC. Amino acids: CASSSTGPGRSEQYF. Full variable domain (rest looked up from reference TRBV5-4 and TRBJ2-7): ETGVTQSPTHLIKTRGQQVTLRCSSQSGHNTVSWYQQALGQGPQFIFQYYREEENGRGNFPPRFSGLQFPNYSSELNVNALELDDSALYLCASSSTGPGRSEQYFGPGTRLTVT.

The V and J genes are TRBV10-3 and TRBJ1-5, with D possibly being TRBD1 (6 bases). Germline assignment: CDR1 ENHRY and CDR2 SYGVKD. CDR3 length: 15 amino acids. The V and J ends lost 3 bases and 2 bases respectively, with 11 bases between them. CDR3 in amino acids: CAISEGRGGNQPQHF. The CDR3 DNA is TGTGCCATCAGTGAAGGCAGGGGAGGCAATCAGCCCCAGCATTTT.

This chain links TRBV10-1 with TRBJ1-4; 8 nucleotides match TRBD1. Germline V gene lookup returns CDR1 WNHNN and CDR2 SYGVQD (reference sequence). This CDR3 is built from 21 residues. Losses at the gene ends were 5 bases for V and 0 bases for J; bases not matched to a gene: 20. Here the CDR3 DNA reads TGCGCCAGCAGTCCCCGGGACAGGACTTCCTCGGGTCTCGCAACTAATGAAAAACTGTTTTTT. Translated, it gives CASSPRDRTSSGLATNEKLFF.

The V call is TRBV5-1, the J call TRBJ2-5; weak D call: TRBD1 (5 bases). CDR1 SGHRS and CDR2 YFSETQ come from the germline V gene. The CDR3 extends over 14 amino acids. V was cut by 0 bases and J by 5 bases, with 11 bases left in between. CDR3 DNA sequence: TGCGCCAGCAGCTTGGACCGGACAACGGAGACCCAGTACTTC. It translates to CASSLDRTTETQYF.

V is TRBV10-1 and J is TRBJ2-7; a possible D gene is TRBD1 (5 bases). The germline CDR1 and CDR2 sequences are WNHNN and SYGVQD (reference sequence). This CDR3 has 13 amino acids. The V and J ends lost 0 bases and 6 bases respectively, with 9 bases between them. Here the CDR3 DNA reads TGCGCCAGCAGTGAGTCTGCAGGGTTCGAGCAGTACTTC. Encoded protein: CASSESAGFEQYF.